This T cell receptor beta chain was identified during a study of human T cells and chemical hapten exposure. The V and J ends lost 7 bases and 10 bases respectively, with 13 bases between them. This CDR3 comprises 11 residues. This clonotype was found a few times. Time point specified: patch test 2, 6 weeks after DPC sensitization. Indicated treatment: therapeutic diphenylcyclopropenone sensitization with weekly scalp DPC. TCRdb fed the RACE reads into MiXCR, producing one record per CDR3 protein. Among about 54,000 distinct CDR3 sequences listed, about 10% were seen once. Sequencing was performed on whole blood, taken in connection with sensitization to the hapten diphenylcyclopropenone (DPC). This clonotype originated in a woman between 50 and 59 years old with alopecia areata. Some clones in this sample may be carry-over from other donors' samples. The chain joins TRBV12-3 or TRBV12-4 to TRBJ1-1; D not resolved. CDR3: CASKRETGAFF. The CDR3 DNA reads TGTGCCAGCAAGAGGGAAACGGGAGCTTTCTTT.